The table lists the clone carrying this TCR beta chain with a few counts. Its target is unknown. V was trimmed by 1 base and J by 4 bases, leaving 11 bases between them. The CDR3 consists of 14 residues. The V gene's germline CDR1 is SGHVS and CDR2 FNYEAQ. TCR beta CDR3 sequences were amplified from RNA transcripts. In the first-round RT-PCR of the TCR CDR3, the HTBI primer set was used. TCRdb reprocessed the multiplex PCR reads with MiXCR, giving one entry per CDR3 protein. The sample lists approximately 710,000 distinct CDR3 sequences, 15% to 20% occurring once. These data originate in a study of T cells in Graves' hyperthyroidism and ophthalmopathy. Overall study findings and caveats: The model predicted ophthalmopathy a median roughly 6.3 months before onset.

The V call is TRBV7-6, the J call TRBJ2-7; D is unclear. The sequenced sample consisted of blood. The receptor comes from a middle-aged man with Graves' hyperthyroidism. DNA for the CDR3: TGTGCCAGCAGCTTAGAAGTGACACAATACGAGCAGTACTTC. Protein: CASSLEVTQYEQYF.